These 20 T cell receptor beta chains share one sample of origin, sequenced in a study of T-cell memory formation after mild COVID-19. TCRdb called the 5' RACE reads again in MiXCR, with one record for every CDR3 protein. The sample holds about 340,000 distinct CDR3 sequences; 15% are singletons and the top ten take approximately 20%. Sequencing was done on a sample of PBMCs or a T cell subset sorted from them (not recorded which). The receptors stem from a man aged 18 to 35 who had mild COVID-19 (a few samples of this study predate the infection). Cell type and time point are not known.

This clonotype was seen a few times. V and J are TRBV6-2 or TRBV6-3 and TRBJ2-3; TRBD2 matches at 7 bases. V lost 1 base to trimming and J lost 2 bases; unmatched junction nucleotides: 12. Looked up from germline, CDR1 is MNHEY and CDR2 is SVGEGT. The CDR3 consists of 18 residues. The CDR3 region is CASSYFLSGRGTTDTQYF. The CDR3, as DNA: TGTGCCAGCAGTTACTTCCTATCGGGGCGGGGGACCACAGATACGCAGTATTTT.

In this sample, this clonotype turned up a few times. The chain couples TRBV5-1 to TRBJ2-7; 8 bases are a match to TRBD1. There are 15 residues in the CDR3. CDR1 is SGHRS and CDR2 is YFSETQ in the germline V gene. The V gene end was trimmed by 1 base and the J gene end by 3 bases; junction bases not matched to a gene: 6. Written as DNA, the CDR3 is TGCGCCAGCAGCTTGTTCCCCGGACAGGGCTACGAGCAGTACGTC. Protein: CASSLFPGQGYEQYV.

The genes are TRBV7-6 and TRBJ1-3, with a weak D call TRBD1 (5 bases). V lost 4 bases and J 0 bases, leaving 16 bases between the germline ends. CDR3 size: 17 residues. CDR1 and CDR2 (germline): SGHVS, FNYEAQ. CDR3 amino acids: CASSSDFWDGSGNTIYF. In DNA, the CDR3 is TGTGCCAGCAGCTCCGACTTCTGGGACGGCTCTGGAAACACCATATATTTT. The variable domain in full, completed from reference TRBV7-6 and TRBJ1-3, reads GAGVSQSPRYKVTKRGQDVALRCDPISGHVSLYWYRQALGQGPEFLTYFNYEAQQDKSGLPNDRFSAERPEGSISTLTIQRTEQRDSAMYRCASSSDFWDGSGNTIYFGEGSWLTVV.

The rearrangement links TRBV2 to TRBJ2-1; 8 bases line up with TRBD2. CDR3 length: 15 amino acids. Germline-derived CDR1 and CDR2 are SNHLY and FYNNEI. V lost 7 bases and J lost 0; bases outside the gene matches: 5. The CDR3 nucleotides are TGTGCCAGCACCGGGACTAGGAGCTCCTACAATGAGCAGTTCTTC. The encoded protein is CASTGTRSSYNEQFF.

This clonotype showed up many times. The genes are TRBV11-2 and TRBJ2-3; D uncertain. V was trimmed by 5 bases and J by 2 bases, leaving 8 bases between them. CDR3 length: 13 residues. Germline V lookup: CDR1 SGHAT, CDR2 FQNNGV. This CDR3 is CASSISLTDTQYF. In DNA, the CDR3 is TGTGCCAGCAGCATAAGCCTCACAGATACGCAGTATTTT.

This clonotype was observed a handful of times. The CDR3 DNA follows: TGTGCCATCAGTGAAAGGGTCGAAGGGGGACATGAGCAGTTCTTC. This gives the protein CAISERVEGGHEQFF. The chain has TRBV10-3 and TRBJ2-1, with a tentative D call TRBD1 (6 bases). The CDR3 runs to 15 residues. Germline lookup yields CDR1 ENHRY and CDR2 SYGVKD. Trimming removed 3 bases at V and 8 bases at J, with 17 bases between.

This chain links TRBV3-1 with TRBJ2-3, with 10 bases fitting TRBD1. The trim removed 2 bases at V and 4 bases at J, leaving 3 bases unmatched. The CDR3 totals 15 residues. Germline-derived CDR1 and CDR2 are LGHDT and YNNKEL (reference sequence). CDR3 sequence (DNA): TGTGCCAGCAGCCAAAAGACAGGGGGCGCAGATACGCAGTATTTT. It yields the protein CASSQKTGGADTQYF.

The table lists this clonotype with a few counts. V gene TRBV7-9 combines with J gene TRBJ2-5; the match to TRBD2 covers 7 bases. Germline V gene sequence: CDR1 SEHNR, CDR2 FQNEAQ (reference sequence). The trim removed 6 bases at V and 7 bases at J, leaving 14 bases unmatched. This CDR3 comprises 15 residues. CDR3: CASRPLSGAGGTQYF. CDR3 sequence (DNA): TGTGCCAGCAGACCGCTCAGCGGGGCAGGAGGGACCCAGTACTTC.

This clonotype was recorded at least ten times. The genes are TRBV6-2 or TRBV6-3 and TRBJ1-1; the match to TRBD1 covers 7 bases. The CDR3 totals 19 residues. CDR1 is MNHEY, CDR2 SVGEGT, per germline. V trimming: 2 bases; J trimming: 1 base; junction bases outside the gene matches: 16. The CDR3 here is CASSYPLLTGQGWNTEAFF. CDR3 coding DNA: TGTGCCAGCAGTTACCCCCTCTTGACAGGGCAGGGTTGGAACACTGAAGCTTTCTTT.

The V gene is TRBV5-1, the J gene TRBJ1-1, with 9 bases identical to TRBD1. V lost 4 bases, J lost 4 bases, and 5 bases stayed unmatched. The CDR3 totals 14 residues. The germline gives CDR1 SGHRS, CDR2 YFSETQ. The CDR3, as DNA: TGCGCCAGCAGCGGATACAGGGGGCGCACTGAAGCTTTCTTT. The encoded protein is CASSGYRGRTEAFF.

The chain links TRBV16 to TRBJ1-1; 10 bases align to TRBD1. CDR3 length: 14 amino acids. Unmatched junction bases numbered 4, after V lost 4 bases and J lost 5 bases. Per the germline V gene, CDR1 is KGHSY and CDR2 is FQNENV. CDR3 sequence reads: CASSRPGQGTEAFF. The CDR3 region has the DNA TGTGCCAGCAGCCGACCGGGACAGGGGACTGAAGCTTTCTTT.

V is TRBV20-1 and J is TRBJ2-7; 11 nucleotides align to TRBD2. Trimming took 6 bases from V and 1 from J; bases not matched to a gene: 5. Germline CDR1 reads DFQATT; CDR2 reads SNEGSKA (reference sequence). This CDR3 is built from 14 residues. For the CDR3, the DNA is TGCAGTGCACCACTAGCGGGGGATTCCTACGAGCAGTACGTC. Its protein is CSAPLAGDSYEQYV.

This clonotype was detected many times. J is TRBJ1-2 and V is TRBV7-3; D gene uncertain. In germline, CDR1 is SGHTA, CDR2 FQGTGA. V lost 4 bases, J lost 2 bases, and 20 bases lay in between. The length of the CDR3 is 17 residues. CDR3 nucleotides: TGTGCCAGCAGCTCCCTTTCGAGACTTAGGAAGAACTATGGCTACACCTTC. Translated, it gives CASSSLSRLRKNYGYTF.

This clonotype was detected a few times. This chain uses TRBV5-6 with TRBJ2-5, with TRBD2 as a possible D gene (5 bases). CDR1 and CDR2 from the germline V gene are SGHDT and YYEEEE. V lost 4 bases and J lost 2, with 12 bases in between. The CDR3 contains 14 residues. CDR3: CASSLRGKQETQYF. As DNA, the CDR3 is TGTGCCAGCAGCCTCCGGGGTAAACAAGAGACCCAGTACTTC. The whole variable domain, remainder taken from reference TRBV5-6 and TRBJ2-5, is DAGVTQSPTHLIKTRGQQVTLRCSPKSGHDTVSWYQQALGQGPQFIFQYYEEEERQRGNFPDRFSGHQFPNYSSELNVNALLLGDSALYLCASSLRGKQETQYFGPGTRLLVL.

This clonotype came up a few times. This chain joins TRBV27 and TRBJ2-7, with D perhaps being TRBD1 or TRBD2 (7 bases each). V lost 3 bases and J 8 bases, leaving 20 bases between the germline ends. The CDR3 spans 15 residues. The germline gives CDR1 MNHEY, CDR2 SMNVEV (reference sequence). This CDR3 reads CASSFSARGGEKQYF. The CDR3 nucleotides read TGTGCCAGCAGTTTTTCGGCCAGGGGGGGGGAAAAGCAGTACTTC.

The rearrangement uses TRBV7-2 and TRBJ1-2; D is ambiguous. From germline, CDR1 is SGHTA and CDR2 FQGNSA. The CDR3 spans 14 residues. Deletions cut 5 bases from V and 6 bases from J, with 16 bases between. CDR3 sequence: CASSIRTVGNGYTF. The CDR3 DNA reads as TGTGCCAGCAGCATTCGGACGGTGGGAAATGGCTACACCTTC.

This clonotype was recorded many times. This chain connects TRBV10-3 to TRBJ2-1, with TRBD1 matching 7 bases. V trimming: 6 bases; J trimming: 0 bases; junction bases outside the gene matches: 2. Germline CDR1 is ENHRY and CDR2 is SYGVKD. The CDR3 is 14 residues long. DNA for the CDR3: TGTGCCATCAGAGACAGGGACTCCTACAATGAGCAGTTCTTC. This translates into CAIRDRDSYNEQFF.

This clonotype has just a few counts. The J gene is TRBJ2-7, the V gene TRBV7-2; D possibly matches TRBD1 or TRBD2 (6 bases each). CDR1 is SGHTA and CDR2 is FQGNSA in the germline V gene. The CDR3 spans 14 residues. V was pared by 3 bases and J by 6 bases, with 15 bases between. The CDR3 region has the DNA TGTGCCAGCAGCTTCTCCGATGGAGGGGGCGAGCAGTACGTC. Amino acids: CASSFSDGGGEQYV.

V is TRBV20-1 and J is TRBJ2-7, with D unclear. The CDR3 runs to 13 residues. CDR1 and CDR2 (germline): DFQATT, SNEGSKA (reference sequence). V gave up 3 bases and J gave up 6 bases, with 15 bases separating them. The CDR3 nucleotides read TGCAGTGCTAGTATAGGGAAAGAAGGCGAGCAGTACGTC. Translation: CSASIGKEGEQYV.

This clonotype showed up just a few times. The chain combines TRBV29-1 with TRBJ1-2; D gene ambiguous. V lost 4 bases to trimming and J lost 0 bases, with 12 bases between them. CDR1 and CDR2 (germline): SQVTM, ANQGSEA. This CDR3 has 14 residues. Here the CDR3 DNA reads TGCAGCGTTGTCGGCAGACCTTCTAACTATGGCTACACCTTC. Translation gives CSVVGRPSNYGYTF.